This is a list of T cell receptor beta chains from one sample in a study of CXCR3-negative and CXCR3-positive naive CD8 T cells. Reprocessing the 5' RACE reads, TCRdb reports a single entry for every CDR3 protein and omits DNA. The sample's table shows 150,000 to 180,000 distinct CDR3 sequences. The sample taken for sequencing was naive CXCR3+ CD8+ T cells from blood. These receptors were obtained from a human donor in good health. Some clones in this sample may be carry-over from other donors' samples. Both conserved end residues are part of each CDR3. Fields, in order: V gene, J gene, CDR3 length, CDR3 protein.

>TRBV7-9|TRBJ1-4|16
CASSLDAGQTNEKLFF
>TRBV4-1|TRBJ2-1|17
CASSQLYLAGGPNEQFF
>TRBV7-9|TRBJ2-7|12
CASRQGTYEQYF
>TRBV4-1|TRBJ2-1|14
CASSQGLENNEQFF
>TRBV9|TRBJ2-7|15
CASSPGGVNSYEQYF
>TRBV6-6|TRBJ2-5|14
CASRKSDLQETQYF
>TRBV6-6|TRBJ2-5|13
CASSYRGRETQYF
>TRBV9|TRBJ2-1|13
CASSVDAINEQFF
>TRBV7-9|TRBJ2-3|16
CASSLAGLARPDTQYF
>TRBV9|TRBJ1-1|16
CASSVGLGQVDTEAFF
>TRBV5-1|TRBJ2-2|15
CASSSDRPNTGELFF
>TRBV29-1|TRBJ1-2|11
CSGRVAYGYTF
>TRBV12-3/TRBV12-4|TRBJ2-7|15
CASSPIFDRDYEQYF
>TRBV10-1|TRBJ1-1|18
CASKGVRGDRAANTEAFF
>TRBV27|TRBJ2-3|15
CASSLSAGGPNTQYF
>TRBV6-2/TRBV6-3|TRBJ2-1|16
CASSLPLAGSYNEQFF
>TRBV4-3|TRBJ2-7|19
CASSQDLTSGGHLGKGQYF
>TRBV3-1|TRBJ2-1|11
CASGGGNEQFF
>TRBV28|TRBJ2-1|12
CASSQRVDEQFF
>TRBV5-1|TRBJ2-3|16
CASSLEASGWIDTQYF
>TRBV7-6|TRBJ1-2|15
CASSPDSSPGYGYTF
>TRBV7-9|TRBJ1-1|14
CASSSGTGHTEAFF
>TRBV10-2|TRBJ2-7|15
CASSESTSGSYEQYF
>TRBV3-1|TRBJ2-7|16
CASSPWTSGTPYEQYF
>TRBV7-2|TRBJ2-4|12
CASSLLVQVLYF
>TRBV7-9|TRBJ2-1|15
CAGSLPGQGYNEQFF
>TRBV28|TRBJ2-5|13
CASGGRGEETQYF
>TRBV21-1|TRBJ2-1|14
CASSKGGSLLEQFF
>TRBV7-8|TRBJ2-7|15
CASSPRAANVYEQYF
>TRBV11-2|TRBJ2-7|15
CASSLGAALGYEQYF
>TRBV11-2|TRBJ1-1|13
CASNITEAGEAFF
>TRBV2|TRBJ2-1|21
CASSDREGRGLASSSYNEQFF
>TRBV29-1|TRBJ2-5|14
CSLIGIDFQETQYF
>TRBV5-1|TRBJ2-7|15
CASSWTSGDTYEQYF
>TRBV3-1|TRBJ2-7|13
CASSQVKGHEQYF